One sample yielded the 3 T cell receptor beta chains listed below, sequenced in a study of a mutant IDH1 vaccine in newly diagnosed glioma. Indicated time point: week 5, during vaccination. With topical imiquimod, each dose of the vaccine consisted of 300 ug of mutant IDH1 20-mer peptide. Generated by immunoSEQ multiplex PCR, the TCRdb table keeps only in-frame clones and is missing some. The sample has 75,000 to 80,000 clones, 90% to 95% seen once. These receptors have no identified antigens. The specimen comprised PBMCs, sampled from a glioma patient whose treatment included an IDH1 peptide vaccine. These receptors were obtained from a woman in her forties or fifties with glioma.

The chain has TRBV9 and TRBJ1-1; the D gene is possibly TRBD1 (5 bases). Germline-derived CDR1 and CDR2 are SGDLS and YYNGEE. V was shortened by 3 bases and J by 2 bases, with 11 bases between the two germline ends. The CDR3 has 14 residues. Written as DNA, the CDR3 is TGTGCCAGCAGCGCCTCGACAGTTAACACTGAAGCTTTCTTT. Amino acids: CASSASTVNTEAFF.

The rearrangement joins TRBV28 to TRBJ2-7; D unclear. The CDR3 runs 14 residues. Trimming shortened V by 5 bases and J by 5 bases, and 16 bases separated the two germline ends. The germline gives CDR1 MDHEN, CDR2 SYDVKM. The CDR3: CASSPYDRTHEQYF. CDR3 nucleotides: TGTGCCAGCAGTCCCTATGACCGGACCCACGAGCAGTACTTC.

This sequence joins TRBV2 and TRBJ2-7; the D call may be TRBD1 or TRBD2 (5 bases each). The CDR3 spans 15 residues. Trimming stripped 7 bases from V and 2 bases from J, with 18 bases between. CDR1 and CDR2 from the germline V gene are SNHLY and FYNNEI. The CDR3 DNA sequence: TGTGCCAGCACAATCGAGGCCGGGGCGGCCTACGAGCAGTACTTC. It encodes CASTIEAGAAYEQYF.